The 15 T cell receptor beta chains given below trace back to one sample, sequenced in a study of T cells after yellow fever vaccination. TCRdb fed the 5' RACE reads into MiXCR, producing one record per CDR3 protein. This sample carries some 120,000 distinct CDR3 sequences, approximately 14% of them seen once, and the ten largest clones take about 42%. The specimen comprised CD8+ T cells sorted from PBMCs, sampled 5 days after the yellow fever booster vaccination. The receptor source for this set is a man younger than 35 who received the YFV17D yellow fever vaccine.

The gene calls are TRBV12-3 or TRBV12-4 and TRBJ1-5, with D perhaps matching TRBD1 (6 bases). Trimming stripped 3 bases from V and 5 bases from J, with 14 bases between. The length of the CDR3 is 15 residues. CDR3 nucleotide sequence: TGTGCCAGCAGTTTTACACAGGGCAGTCATCAGCCCCAGCATTTT. Translated, it gives CASSFTQGSHQPQHF.

The chain recombines TRBV6-5 with TRBJ1-6; D may be TRBD1 (5 bases). The CDR3 has 11 amino acids. Germline assignment: CDR1 MNHEY and CDR2 SVGAGI. With 8 bases removed from V and 8 bases from J, the gap between germline ends came to 7 bases. DNA of the CDR3: TGTGCCAGCGGGACCTATTCACCCCTCCACTTT. This sequence encodes CASGTYSPLHF.

The J gene is TRBJ2-2, the V gene TRBV4-1, with a weak D call TRBD2 (6 bases). Trimming removed 1 base at V and 3 bases at J, with 12 bases between. CDR3 length equals 16 residues. Germline CDR1 reads MGHRA; CDR2 reads YSYEKL. DNA for the CDR3: TGCGCCAGCAGCCAAGGCCCGGAGGGGTACACCGGGGAGCTGTTTTTT. Residues: CASSQGPEGYTGELFF.

V is TRBV6-4 and J is TRBJ1-1; unclear D gene. Between the trimmed V and J ends, which lost 3 bases and 1 base, there was a span of 6 bases. Germline V CDR1 and CDR2: MRHNA, SNTAGT. The CDR3 covers 13 residues. In DNA form, the CDR3 reads TGTGCCAGCAGTGAATCGGAGAACACTGAAGCTTTCTTT. The encoded protein is CASSESENTEAFF.

This clonotype has more than one count but fewer than ten. This chain uses TRBV27 with TRBJ2-7; D remains unclear. V was shortened by 5 bases and J by 1 base, with 12 bases between the two germline ends. The CDR3 covers 14 residues. The germline gives CDR1 MNHEY, CDR2 SMNVEV (reference sequence). CDR3 protein: CASSPHWGSYEQYV. The CDR3 DNA sequence: TGTGCCAGCAGTCCACATTGGGGATCCTACGAGCAGTACGTC.

This clonotype was observed at least ten times. V and J are TRBV4-1 and TRBJ2-3, with 7 bases aligning to TRBD2. Germline assignment: CDR1 MGHRA and CDR2 YSYEKL. The trim removed 2 bases at V and 3 bases at J, leaving 8 bases unmatched. The CDR3 is 16 residues long. CDR3 sequence (DNA): TGCGCCAGCAGCCAAACCCCCTTGGGGGGGACAGATACGCAGTATTTT. This sequence encodes CASSQTPLGGTDTQYF.

The chain employs TRBV10-3 and TRBJ2-7; D is perhaps TRBD1 (5 bases). CDR1 is ENHRY and CDR2 is SYGVKD in the germline V gene. This CDR3 is built from 15 residues. V was clipped by 11 bases and J by 5 bases, with 25 bases between them. CDR3 nucleotides: TGTGCCGTCGGCTTTGAAGGACACCCTGGGGACGAGCAGTACTTC. This encodes CAVGFEGHPGDEQYF.

The rearrangement joins TRBV7-9 to TRBJ2-2; D gene uncertain. CDR3 length equals 14 residues. Trimming took 5 bases from V and 6 from J, leaving 13 bases between them. The germline gives CDR1 SEHNR, CDR2 FQNEAQ (reference sequence). CDR3 sequence reads: CASSRALRPGELFF. In nucleotides, the CDR3 is TGTGCCAGCAGCCGGGCACTCAGGCCCGGGGAGCTGTTTTTT.

This clonotype was observed a few times. The rearrangement uses TRBV6-2 or TRBV6-3 and TRBJ1-1; D ambiguous. CDR3 length: 11 residues. CDR1 is MNHEY, CDR2 SVGEGT, per germline. The ends were cut back, 5 bases at V and 10 bases at J, with 11 bases in the middle. This CDR3 is CASSPPPRAFF. DNA for the CDR3: TGTGCCAGCAGTCCCCCCCCGCGAGCTTTCTTT.

The V gene is TRBV29-1, the J gene TRBJ2-7; D tentatively reads TRBD1 or TRBD2 (5 bases each). Trimming removed 3 bases at V and 3 bases at J, with 12 bases between. Germline V lookup: CDR1 SQVTM, CDR2 ANQGSEA. This CDR3 region has 13 residues. The CDR3 nucleotides read TGCAGCGTTGAGTTTGGGACCTACTACGAGCAGTACTTC. Its translation is CSVEFGTYYEQYF.

This clonotype came up a few times. This chain uses TRBV5-1 with TRBJ2-5, with 10 bases identical to TRBD2. This CDR3 is 15 amino acids long. V lost 7 bases, J lost 4 bases, and 10 bases stayed unmatched. Germline V CDR1 and CDR2: SGHRS, YFSETQ. CDR3 DNA: TGCGCCAGCCGGGCTAGCGGGGGTTTAGGAGAGACCCAGTACTTC. This codes for CASRASGGLGETQYF.

The chain employs TRBV6-2 or TRBV6-3 and TRBJ2-7; TRBD1 or TRBD2 may be the D gene (5 bases each). CDR1 is MNHEY and CDR2 is SVGEGT in the germline V gene. The CDR3 sequence is 13 residues long. V was clipped by 5 bases and J by 5 bases, with 13 bases between them. CDR3 protein: CASSLRDAHEQYV. Here the CDR3 DNA reads TGTGCCAGCAGTCTCCGGGACGCCCACGAGCAGTACGTC.

This clonotype was detected only a few times. The rearrangement joins TRBV2 to TRBJ2-1; the D is unclear. V shed 5 bases and J shed 5 bases, with 1 base lying between them. The germline gives CDR1 SNHLY, CDR2 FYNNEI. The CDR3 extends over 10 amino acids. This CDR3 is CASSNNEQFF. CDR3 bases: TGTGCCAGCAGTAACAATGAGCAGTTCTTC.

This chain links TRBV4-1 with TRBJ2-3; 10 nucleotides agree with TRBD1. This CDR3 is built from 15 residues. The ends lost 3 bases at V and 6 bases at J; junction bases unmatched: 6. CDR1 is MGHRA and CDR2 is YSYEKL in the germline V gene. The CDR3 DNA is TGCGCCAGCAGCCACTGGACAGGGGGGTTGGATACGCAGTATTTT. This codes for CASSHWTGGLDTQYF.

The chain has TRBV12-3 or TRBV12-4 and TRBJ2-5; D uncertain. Between the trimmed V and J ends, which lost 6 bases and 4 bases, there was a span of 6 bases. The CDR3 has 11 residues. CDR3 bases: TGTGCCAGCAGCCCCGCAGAGACCCAGTACTTC. Translating gives CASSPAETQYF.